This T cell receptor (beta chain) was identified in a study of cytomegalovirus exposure and HLA in healthy donors (dated by TCRdb to 2017 to 2019). Regarding the study in general: According to an earlier analysis of 587 of the donors, about 179 million T cells yielded 117 million unique TCR beta sequences and about 300 Gb of sequence data. Roughly 290 gigabases of sequencing data and approximately 91 million unique TCR sequences made up an early release that covered several hundred HLA-typed donors. Of the 398 genotyped donors, more than 75% were placed in the genetic ancestry cluster associated with self-reported Caucasian donors. The study aimed to test whether signatures of past pathogen exposure could be identified by cataloging public T cell receptors. Using immunosequencing, the study profiled T cell repertoires from 640 or so subjects and related those repertoires to cytomegalovirus serostatus. Along with the roughly 710-subject first cohort, a separate validation cohort of roughly 110 different subjects was used. To predict cytomegalovirus infection status, the study combined high-throughput TCR immunosequencing, statistical association of individual TCRs with disease status, and machine learning. A later analysis re-examined previously published TCR beta repertoires from about 670 donors and added high-resolution HLA genotyping to investigate patterns of TCR occurrence. The later analysis used no new phenotypic data to find candidate immune exposures, relying instead on TCR beta sequences and their occurrence across donors. To decide whether each TCR beta V gene segment behaved as functional or pseudogenic, an earlier analysis of some 600 of the donors relied on high-throughput TCR beta sequencing. Donor age, sex, ethnicity and CMV serostatus were compiled together with the repertoire data. A later genetic analysis took genome-wide SNP genotypes for 398 of the 666 donors and used that subset as a discovery cohort. Every repertoire in the discovery cohort had been generated on one and the same sequencing platform. HLA typing covered class I and class II loci at four-digit resolution. The number of donors typed differed by locus, with roughly 629-640 for A, B, C, DRB1 and DQB1, approximately 500 for DQA1, 600 to 610 for DPA1, and approximately 470 for DPB1. Because of strong linkage in the cohort, four or five DR-DQ haplotypes were treated as single units for association and clustering. Across roughly 420 genotyped donors of the cohort, an average of about 250,000 unique TCR beta nucleotide sequences per donor were sequenced, and approximately 17% of those sequences were non-productive. Overall study results and their limits: In an earlier analysis of more than 450 of the donors, most TCR beta V segments were observed in productive rearrangements about 87% or about 30% of the time, broadly matching IMGT annotations. CMV serostatus was the only immune exposure information available for the cohort. The presence/absence analyses assumed that sequencing depth was roughly uniform across donors, and that assumption may not be true. The cohort was sequenced for TCR beta chains only, and without alpha or paired-chain data the features that could be detected were limited. A cluster of highly shared sequence variants was judged likely to represent a technical artifact of the sequencing pipeline. A later analysis found that TCR association rates varied across HLA loci, with DRB1 alleles showing the most associated TCRs and HLA-C alleles the fewest. Correlated functional status among segregating V segments might be attributable to linkage disequilibrium, but an unknown experimental factor could not be ruled out. HLA typing was unavailable for some donors at each locus, so association tests used only the typed subset. In a later genetic analysis, fewer N-insertions in productive TCRs were reported among donors in an Asian-associated ancestry cluster than the approximately 710-donor mean. In a later analysis, 16,951 TCR beta sequences were associated with specific HLA alleles at a false discovery rate of 0.05. In a later analysis, several top co-occurrence clusters were reported to appear linked to parvovirus B19, influenza, CMV and Epstein-Barr virus. About 17 rarely observed V segments, including chromosome 9 orphons, were excluded from the earlier analysis of a few hundred of the donors because counts were too low. Most CMV-associated TCR beta chains appeared to be HLA-restricted in a later analysis, and the HLA associations seemed to be driven largely by CMV exposure. The authors suggested that the approach could potentially be extended to other disease states and immunological phenotypes. In a later analysis, HLA-associated TCR beta chains were found to be more clonally expanded and to have lower generation probabilities than equally common non-associated chains. A further reported finding was that TCR beta sequences accurately predicted the HLA-A and HLA-B alleles for most subjects in the first cohort. In vitro tests confirmed that a few of the cytomegalovirus-associated TCR beta chains recognize cytomegalovirus antigens. In a later genetic analysis, a missense DCLRE1C variant was associated with V-gene and J-gene trimming of TCR beta chains, and the association was replicated in an independent cohort. When HLA alleles, especially DR and DQ, strongly co-occurred, TCR associations were difficult to assign to individual alleles. In the study, approximately 150 TCR beta chains were listed as associated with cytomegalovirus. The classifier was reported to diagnose cytomegalovirus status with high specificity and sensitivity in both the original and validation cohorts. Most TCR sequences were seen in very few donors, while some public TCRs were found in many individuals.

Concerning this clone itself: The antigen this receptor binds is unknown. Per-base qualities were not stored, and no clone one base away is much larger.

Libraries came from the immunoSEQ multiplex PCR assay. For the multiplex PCR, a mixture combining 60 forward primers for TCR Vbeta segments and 13 reverse primers for TCR Jbeta segments was used. The CDR3 region of rearranged TCR beta genes was amplified from genomic DNA by a multiplex PCR assay. The amplified TCR beta libraries were sequenced on the Illumina HiSeq System as 87-base-pair reads. The authors' analysis ran thus. In a later analysis, tens of millions of unique TCR beta chains were counted across the 666 repertoires, and roughly 10 million of these chains were shared by at least two donors. Raw reads were error-corrected and collapsed into unique sequences by a nearest-neighbor algorithm in which closely related sequences were merged to remove PCR and sequencing errors. To assign V, D and J gene segments, CDR3 sequences were aligned to IMGT reference sequences. For a sequence to be retained, a match of at least six nucleotides was required to both a V gene segment and a J gene segment. Rearrangements were classified as productive when the CDR3 lacked stop codons and remained in frame with V and J, and all other rearrangements were classified as non-productive. Following IMGT convention, CDR3 was defined as the stretch from the second conserved V-encoded cysteine up to the conserved J-encoded phenylalanine. In an earlier analysis of approximately 590 of the donors, sequences lacking an unambiguous match to a single V gene segment were excluded. In an earlier analysis of 500 to 750 of the donors, V segments were called functional above 56.7% productive rearrangements and were called segregating when the between-donor standard deviation exceeded 5%. A statistical classification framework was built for diagnosing cytomegalovirus status from the catalog of TCR beta chain sequences. In a later analysis, TCR nucleotide sequences were compared against IMGT/GENE-DB human TR gene sequences so that V and J genes could be assigned. Using the TCRdist pipeline, a later analysis assigned CDR3 sequences along with most-parsimonious VDJ recombination scenarios. In a later analysis, each TCR beta chain was defined by its CDR3 amino acid sequence together with its V-gene family, and reads without a unique V-gene family were excluded. A later analysis removed roughly 590 highly shared, low-generation-probability nucleotide sequences to deal with suspected cross-contamination and a sequencing artifact. A later analysis calculated a clonal expansion index for each public chain from normalized within-repertoire ranks of inferred template counts. In a later analysis, generation probabilities were computed using a VDJ recombination model fitted to out-of-frame rearrangements, and the results were checked against IGoR. A later analysis scored TCR-TCR, TCR-HLA and TCR-CMV co-occurrence with hypergeometric tests, applying a repertoire-size bias correction to TCR pairs. In a later analysis, false discovery rates were estimated by permuting HLA or CMV assignments 20 times. In a later analysis, co-occurring TCRs were grouped using DBSCAN, and TCRdist sequence similarity was added for clustering within HLA-allele-positive subsets. Co-occurrence clustering excluded repertoires with fewer than 30,000 or more than 120,000 public chains, plus five with anomalous nucleotide sharing. The table comes from immuneACCESS by way of TCRdb, which keeps in-frame sequences with V and J called. Part of the clones is missing from these tables; in studies checked, under half for an unresolved V gene and the rest for unknown reasons. The V and J calls and clone size were taken over from that table, and D and trimming were inferred from the DNA. For this sample there are about 160,000 clones; 65% to 85% appear just once. The ten largest clones represent 0.95% to 1.5% of the sample.

The cohort comprised under 700 healthy bone marrow donors. At the time of sampling, every cohort member was nominally healthy, though immune exposures that went unrecorded were likely present. The donor tested CMV seronegative, placing the donor among the 350 or so seronegative members of the cohort. A peripheral blood sample was collected from each donor, and TCR beta sequencing was performed on peripheral blood mononuclear cells. Genomic DNA was extracted from the blood cell samples with the Qiagen DNeasy Blood Extraction Kit. Material for sequencing was PBMCs. The clonotype originates from a boy aged 2 to 10 in good health and CMV-seronegative.

CDR3 protein: CASSYVAAGWGTQYF. The sequence in DNA is TGTGCCAGCAGTTATGTAGCGGCAGGGTGGGGGACCCAGTACTTC. This receptor chain uses TRBV6-5 and TRBJ2-5; perhaps TRBD2 is the D gene, with 6 bases matching. Between the V and J ends, shortened by 3 bases and 7 bases respectively, the junction contains 18 bases. Spanning cysteine to phenylalanine, the CDR3 consists of 15 amino acids. Only CDR3 DNA is held: 45 bases, read in frame from base 1. The germline V gene specifies MNHEY as CDR1 and SVGAGI as CDR2.